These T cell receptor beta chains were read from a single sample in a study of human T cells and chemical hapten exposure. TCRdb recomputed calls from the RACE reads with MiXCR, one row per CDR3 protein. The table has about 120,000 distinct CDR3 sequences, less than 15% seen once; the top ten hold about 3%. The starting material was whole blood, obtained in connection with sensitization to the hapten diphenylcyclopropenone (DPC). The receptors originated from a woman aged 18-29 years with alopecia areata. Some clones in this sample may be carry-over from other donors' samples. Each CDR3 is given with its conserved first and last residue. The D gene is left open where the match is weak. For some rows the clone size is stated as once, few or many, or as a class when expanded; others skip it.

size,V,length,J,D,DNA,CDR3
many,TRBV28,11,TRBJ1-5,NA,TGTGCCAGCAATAGCAATCAGCCCCAGCATTTT,CASNSNQPQHF
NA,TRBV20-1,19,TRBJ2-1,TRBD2,TGCAGTGCTATAATAGCGGGGGGAGCGGCATTTGGACCCTACAATGAGCAGTTCTTC,CSAIIAGGAAFGPYNEQFF
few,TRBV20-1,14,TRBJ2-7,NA,TGCAGTGCTAGAGCGATCGAACGAGTCTACGAGCAGTACTTC,CSARAIERVYEQYF
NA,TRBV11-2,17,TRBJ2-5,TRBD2,TGTGCCAGCAGCCTCACTCTAAGCGGGGGGTTCCAAGAGACCCAGTACTTC,CASSLTLSGGFQETQYF
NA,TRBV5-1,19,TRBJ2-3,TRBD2,TGCGCCAGCAGCTTGGAGACTAGCGGGGCCCTTCTAAGCACAGATACGCAGTATTTT,CASSLETSGALLSTDTQYF
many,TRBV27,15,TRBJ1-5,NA,TGTGCCAGCAGTTTGGCGGGCAATCGAAATCAGCCCCAGCATTTT,CASSLAGNRNQPQHF
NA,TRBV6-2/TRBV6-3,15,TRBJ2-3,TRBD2,TGTGCCAGCAGTTTAGCGGGGGGGCTCAGGGATACGCAGTATTTT,CASSLAGGLRDTQYF
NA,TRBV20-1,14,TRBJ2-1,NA,TGCAGTGCCATAGACCCCTTCAAGGGCAATGAGCAGTTCTTC,CSAIDPFKGNEQFF
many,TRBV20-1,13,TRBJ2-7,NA,TGCAGTGTTAAAAGGACGCTCTCCTACGAGCAGTACTTC,CSVKRTLSYEQYF
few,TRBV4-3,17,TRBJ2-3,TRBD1,TGCGCCAGCAGCAAAGTTGGGCAGGGGGCGAGACAAGATACGCAGTATTTT,CASSKVGQGARQDTQYF
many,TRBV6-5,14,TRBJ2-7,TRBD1,TGTGCCAGCAGTAAAGGGACAGACTACGGCGAGCAGTACTTC,CASSKGTDYGEQYF
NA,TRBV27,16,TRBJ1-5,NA,TGTGCCAGCAGTTTATTAAGGGGCAGGGGACCTCAGCCCCAGCATTTT,CASSLLRGRGPQPQHF
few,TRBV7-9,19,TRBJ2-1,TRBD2,TGTGCCAGCAGCTCCAGGGGGGCTAGCGGGGAAAGCTCCTACAATGAGCAGTTCTTC,CASSSRGASGESSYNEQFF
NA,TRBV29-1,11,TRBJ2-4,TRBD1,TGCAGCGCCGGGACAGAAAACATTCAGTACTTC,CSAGTENIQYF
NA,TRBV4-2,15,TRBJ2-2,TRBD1,TGTGCCAGCAGCAGGGGACAGGGGGTGATCGGGGAGCTGTTTTTT,CASSRGQGVIGELFF
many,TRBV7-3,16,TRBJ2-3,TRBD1,TGTGCCAGCAGCTCGCTGGACAGGAGCTACACAGATACGCAGTATTTT,CASSSLDRSYTDTQYF
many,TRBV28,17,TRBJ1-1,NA,TGTGCCAGCAGTCGGGAGTGGCTGGTGGGGGCGCCCACTGAAGCTTTCTTT,CASSREWLVGAPTEAFF
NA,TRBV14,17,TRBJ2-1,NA,TGTGCCAGCAGCCAAGACCAGGGATATAGCTCCTACAATGAGCAGTTCTTC,CASSQDQGYSSYNEQFF
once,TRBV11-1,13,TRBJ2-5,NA,TGTGCCAGCAGCTTCGGCGGGGAAGGGGACCAGTACTTC,CASSFGGEGDQYF
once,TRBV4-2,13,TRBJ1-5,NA,TGTGCCAGCAGCCAAGGTGCTAATCAGCCCCAGCATTTT,CASSQGANQPQHF
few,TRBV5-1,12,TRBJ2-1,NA,TGCGCCAGCAGCAGGGACATGGATGAGCAGTTCTTC,CASSRDMDEQFF
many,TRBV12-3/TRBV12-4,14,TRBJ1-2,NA,TGTGCCAGCACCCCGGGGCAGGGAAACTATGGCTACACCTTC,CASTPGQGNYGYTF
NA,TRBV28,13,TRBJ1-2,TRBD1,TGTGCCAGCAGTTACCAGGGGGACTATGGCTACACCTTC,CASSYQGDYGYTF
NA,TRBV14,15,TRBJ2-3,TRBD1,TGTGCCAGCAGCCTTAGGGGGCTGGGTACAGATACGCAGTATTTT,CASSLRGLGTDTQYF